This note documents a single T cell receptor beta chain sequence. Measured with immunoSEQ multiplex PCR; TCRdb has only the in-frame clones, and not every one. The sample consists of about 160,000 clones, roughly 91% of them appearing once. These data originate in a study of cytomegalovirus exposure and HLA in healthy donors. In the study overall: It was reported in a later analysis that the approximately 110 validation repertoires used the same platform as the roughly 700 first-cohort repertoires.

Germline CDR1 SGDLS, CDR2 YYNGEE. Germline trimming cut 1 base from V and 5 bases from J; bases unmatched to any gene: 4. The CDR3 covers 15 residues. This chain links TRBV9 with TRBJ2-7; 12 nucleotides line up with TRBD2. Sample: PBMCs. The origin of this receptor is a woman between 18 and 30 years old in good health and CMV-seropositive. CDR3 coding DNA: TGTGCCAGCAGCGTATTAGGACTAGCGGGAAACGAGCAGTACTTC. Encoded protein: CASSVLGLAGNEQYF.